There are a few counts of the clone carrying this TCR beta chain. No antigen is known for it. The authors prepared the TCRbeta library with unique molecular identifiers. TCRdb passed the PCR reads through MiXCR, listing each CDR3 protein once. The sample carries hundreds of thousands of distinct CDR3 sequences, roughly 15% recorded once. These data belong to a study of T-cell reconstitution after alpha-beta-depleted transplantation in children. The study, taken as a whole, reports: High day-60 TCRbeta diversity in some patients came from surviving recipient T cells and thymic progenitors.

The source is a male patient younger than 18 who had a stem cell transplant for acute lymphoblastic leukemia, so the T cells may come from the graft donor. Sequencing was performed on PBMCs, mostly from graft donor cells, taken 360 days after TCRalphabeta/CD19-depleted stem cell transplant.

The CDR3 coding sequence is TGTGCCATCAGTACCCCGCGGGGTTCTAACTATGGCTACACCTTC. Encoded protein: CAISTPRGSNYGYTF. The rearrangement links TRBV10-3 to TRBJ1-2; D uncertain. This CDR3 has 15 amino acids. V was shortened by 5 bases and J by 0 bases, with 13 bases between the two germline ends. In germline, CDR1 is ENHRY, CDR2 SYGVKD.